This T cell receptor beta chain was identified in a study of T-cell reconstitution after alpha-beta-depleted transplantation in children. Ten or more counts support this clonotype. TCRbeta library construction was performed incorporating unique molecular identifiers. TCRdb called the PCR reads again in MiXCR, with one record for every CDR3 protein. The profile shows about 190,000 distinct CDR3 sequences, approximately 6.6% of them singletons. V shed 0 bases and J shed 5 bases, with 7 bases lying between them. Germline V CDR1 and CDR2: SGHRS, YFSETQ. The CDR3 consists of 13 residues. The sequence was collected from a human donor who donated a stem cell graft to a child with Wiskott-Aldrich syndrome. The chain recombines TRBV5-1 with TRBJ2-3, with D possibly being TRBD2 (5 bases). The material sequenced was PBMCs from the stem cell graft donor, taken from the stem cell graft. In DNA form, the CDR3 reads TGCGCCAGCAGCTTGGATAGCGAAGATACGCAGTATTTT. Amino acid sequence: CASSLDSEDTQYF.